This entry lists 19 T cell receptor beta chains sequenced from one sample in a study of OX40 agonist ivuxolimab in advanced cancers. The table came from immunoSEQ multiplex PCR; TCRdb's copy has only in-frame clones and leaves some out. The table shows roughly 67,000 clones, with around 93% occurring only once. The sample in question was CD4+ or CD8+ T cells sorted from blood, obtained in a trial of the OX40 agonist ivuxolimab. The receptors were gathered from an adult with an advanced solid tumor such as melanoma, head and neck, liver or kidney cancer.

The chain combines TRBV19 with TRBJ2-7; TRBD1 or TRBD2 may be the D gene (5 bases each). Trimming left V 5 bases short and J 3 bases short, with 8 bases between. There are 12 residues in the CDR3. CDR1 and CDR2 (germline): LNHDA, SQIVND (reference sequence). In nucleotides, the CDR3 is TGTGCCAGTAGTCTGGGGGACTACGAGCAGTACTTC. It specifies CASSLGDYEQYF.

The V and J genes are TRBV19 and TRBJ2-1; TRBD2 matches at 12 bases. The V and J ends lost 3 bases and 4 bases, in that order; junction bases with no gene match: 7. The CDR3 spans 17 residues. Germline assignment: CDR1 LNHDA and CDR2 SQIVND (reference sequence). The CDR3 loop reads CASSIDRTSGDYNEQFF. The CDR3 DNA is TGTGCCAGTAGTATTGACCGGACTAGCGGGGATTACAATGAGCAGTTCTTC.

The chain is built from TRBV9 and TRBJ2-2; weak D call: TRBD2 (7 bases). The germline CDR1 and CDR2 sequences are SGDLS and YYNGEE. Trimming stripped 6 bases from V and 3 bases from J, with 15 bases between. This CDR3 has 15 amino acids. CDR3 sequence reads: CASKEGGAHTGELFF. For the CDR3, the DNA is TGTGCCAGCAAAGAAGGGGGGGCGCACACCGGGGAGCTGTTTTTT.

The V gene is TRBV19, the J gene TRBJ1-5, with D tentatively TRBD1 (5 bases). The CDR3 extends over 15 amino acids. V shed 2 bases and J shed 1 base, with 9 bases lying between them. Germline V lookup: CDR1 LNHDA, CDR2 SQIVND (reference sequence). The DNA for the CDR3 is TGTGCCAGTAGTATACAGGGTGTAAGCAATCAGCCCCAGCATTTT. This translates into CASSIQGVSNQPQHF.

V and J are TRBV4-2 and TRBJ1-2; D is possibly TRBD1 (5 bases). V lost 4 bases to trimming and J lost 3 bases, with 9 bases between them. This CDR3 contains 13 residues. CDR1 is LGHNA and CDR2 is YNFKEQ in the germline V gene. The CDR3 DNA reads TGTGCCAGCAGCCTGGGACGCTACTATGGCTACACCTTC. Translating it yields CASSLGRYYGYTF.

The J gene is TRBJ1-2, the V gene TRBV4-1; D unresolved. Germline CDR1 and CDR2: MGHRA and YSYEKL. Deletions cut 4 bases from V and 2 bases from J, with 11 bases between. The length of the CDR3 is 14 residues. CDR3 sequence reads: CASSPMASNYGYTF. The CDR3 DNA sequence: TGCGCCAGCAGCCCGATGGCCAGCAACTATGGCTACACCTTC.

This sequence joins TRBV6-5 and TRBJ1-2; 7 bases map to TRBD1. The CDR3 consists of 13 residues. V was pared by 6 bases and J by 6 bases, with 7 bases of the junction left unmatched. Per germline, CDR1 MNHEY and CDR2 SVGAGI. The CDR3 DNA is TGTGCCAGCAGGCTCGGGACAGCGGATGGCTACACCTTC. Protein sequence: CASRLGTADGYTF.

This clone was counted once. The chain joins TRBV29-1 to TRBJ2-2; tentatively, D is TRBD1 (5 bases). Germline lookup yields CDR1 SQVTM and CDR2 ANQGSEA. Trimming shortened V by 4 bases and J by 1 base, and 7 bases separated the two germline ends. This CDR3 has 13 amino acids. The CDR3 region is CSVVGQNTGELFF. The CDR3 DNA reads TGCAGCGTTGTGGGGCAGAACACCGGGGAGCTGTTTTTT.

The chain joins TRBV5-4 to TRBJ2-3; 7 bases line up with TRBD1. Per the germline V gene, CDR1 is SGHNT and CDR2 is YYREEE (reference sequence). This CDR3 region has 16 residues. Losses at the gene ends were 4 bases for V and 4 bases for J; bases not matched to a gene: 12. CDR3 residues: CASSTDPGTEPDTQYF. CDR3 bases: TGTGCCAGCAGCACGGACCCCGGGACAGAGCCAGATACGCAGTATTTT.

The chain joins TRBV6-1 to TRBJ2-1, with D tentatively TRBD1 (6 bases). Germline CDR1 reads MNHNS; CDR2 reads SASEGT. Trimming left V 7 bases short and J 0 bases short, with 10 bases between. This CDR3 comprises 14 residues. The CDR3 is CASTGQVSYNEQFF. The CDR3 region has the DNA TGTGCCAGCACGGGACAAGTCTCCTACAATGAGCAGTTCTTC.

V and J are TRBV7-8 and TRBJ2-1; TRBD2 matches 9 bases. The CDR3 totals 16 residues. Trimming at V came to 4 bases and at J to 3 bases, leaving 7 bases not matched to a gene. The V gene's germline CDR1 is SGHVS and CDR2 FQNEAQ. CDR3: CASSYVRGGNYNEQFF. The CDR3 coding sequence is TGTGCCAGCAGCTATGTGCGGGGGGGAAACTACAATGAGCAGTTCTTC. Supplemented by reference TRBV7-8 and TRBJ2-1, the full variable domain reads GAGVSQSPRYKVAKRGQDVALRCDPISGHVSLFWYQQALGQGPEFLTYFQNEAQLDKSGLPSDRFFAERPEGSVSTLKIQRTQQEDSAVYLCASSYVRGGNYNEQFFGPGTRLTVL.

In this sample, this clone turned up once. The rearrangement links TRBV29-1 to TRBJ2-5; 8 nucleotides align to TRBD1. The CDR3 is made up of 17 amino acids. Germline V lookup: CDR1 SQVTM, CDR2 ANQGSEA. With V trimmed by 2 bases and J by 0 bases, 11 bases remained unmatched. CDR3 sequence reads: CSVELLIGTGHQETQYF. Here the CDR3 DNA reads TGCAGCGTTGAATTACTAATAGGGACAGGCCACCAAGAGACCCAGTACTTC.

The chain links TRBV9 to TRBJ1-1; D gene uncertain. CDR3 size: 13 residues. The V and J ends lost 4 bases and 1 base respectively, with 8 bases between them. Per germline, CDR1 SGDLS and CDR2 YYNGEE. The CDR3 region has the DNA TGTGCCAGCAGCTTGACACAGAACACTGAAGCTTTCTTT. The encoded protein is CASSLTQNTEAFF.

The CDR3, as DNA: TGTGCCAGTAGTCGACAGGGGGCGAACATTCAGTACTTC. It codes for CASSRQGANIQYF. The chain recombines TRBV19 with TRBJ2-4; 10 bases map to TRBD1. CDR3 length: 13 amino acids. V gave up 5 bases and J gave up 7 bases; unmatched junction bases: 2. CDR1 is LNHDA and CDR2 is SQIVND in the germline V gene (reference sequence).

This clone was seen only once. The chain carries TRBV27 and TRBJ2-7, with 7 bases lining up with TRBD2. CDR3 length: 13 amino acids. V gave up 8 bases and J gave up 3 bases; unmatched junction bases: 7. Germline V gene data show CDR1 as MNHEY and CDR2 as SMNVEV (reference sequence). This CDR3 is CASGRGVIYEQYF. The CDR3 DNA is TGTGCCAGCGGCCGGGGGGTTATCTACGAGCAGTACTTC.

Notes on this clone: In the same sample, other DNA sequences code for this CDR3. This chain connects TRBV27 to TRBJ1-1, with no clear D. The germline CDR1 and CDR2 sequences are MNHEY and SMNVEV (reference sequence). The V end was cut by 3 bases, the J end by 4 bases, with 3 bases between. The CDR3 sequence is 11 residues long. This chain's CDR3 is CASSLGTEAFF. CDR3 nucleotide sequence: TGTGCCAGCAGTTTGGGCACTGAAGCTTTCTTT.

The rearrangement joins TRBV5-3 to TRBJ2-1; D ambiguous. TRBV5-3 is an ORF, with its function uncertain. V was shortened by 0 bases and J by 1 base, with 8 bases between the two germline ends. The CDR3 sequence is 15 residues long. The CDR3, as DNA: TGTGCCAGAAGCTTGGTTGCGAAATCCTACAATGAGCAGTTCTTC. This translates into CARSLVAKSYNEQFF.

The chain is built from TRBV4-1 and TRBJ1-4; TRBD1 is a possible D gene (5 bases). Trimming pared 4 bases from V and 4 bases from J, leaving 19 bases between. This CDR3 comprises 17 residues. The germline V gene has CDR1 MGHRA and CDR2 YSYEKL. The CDR3 loop is CASSRDEEGTDNEKLFF. For the CDR3, the DNA is TGCGCCAGCAGCCGAGACGAAGAAGGGACTGATAATGAAAAACTGTTTTTT.

This clone ranks as large. CDR3 protein: CATSRDGSSGDEQFF. In DNA, the CDR3 is TGTGCCACCAGCAGAGACGGGAGCTCAGGGGATGAGCAGTTCTTC. The chain combines TRBV15 with TRBJ2-1; the D call may be TRBD1 or TRBD2 (6 bases each). Deletions cut 0 bases from V and 8 bases from J, with 14 bases between. CDR1 is LNHNV, CDR2 YYDKDF, per germline (reference sequence). This CDR3 spans 15 amino acids.